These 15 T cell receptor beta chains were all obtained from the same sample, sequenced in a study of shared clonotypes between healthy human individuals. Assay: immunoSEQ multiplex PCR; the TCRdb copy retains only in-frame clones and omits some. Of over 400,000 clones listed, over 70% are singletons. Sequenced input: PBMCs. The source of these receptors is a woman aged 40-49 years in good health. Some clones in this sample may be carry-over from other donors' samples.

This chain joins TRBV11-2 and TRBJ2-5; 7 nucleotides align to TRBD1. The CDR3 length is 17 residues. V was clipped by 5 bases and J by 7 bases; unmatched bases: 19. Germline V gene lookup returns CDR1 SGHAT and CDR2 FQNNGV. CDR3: CASSPLGKGAGRGTQYF. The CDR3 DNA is TGTGCCAGCAGCCCTTTAGGGAAGGGGGCCGGCCGTGGGACCCAGTACTTC.

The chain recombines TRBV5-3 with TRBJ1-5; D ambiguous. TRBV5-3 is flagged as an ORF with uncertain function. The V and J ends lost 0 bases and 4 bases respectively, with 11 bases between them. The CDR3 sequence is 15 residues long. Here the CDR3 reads CARSLASEYNQPQHF. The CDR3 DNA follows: TGTGCCAGAAGCTTGGCGTCAGAGTATAATCAGCCCCAGCATTTT.

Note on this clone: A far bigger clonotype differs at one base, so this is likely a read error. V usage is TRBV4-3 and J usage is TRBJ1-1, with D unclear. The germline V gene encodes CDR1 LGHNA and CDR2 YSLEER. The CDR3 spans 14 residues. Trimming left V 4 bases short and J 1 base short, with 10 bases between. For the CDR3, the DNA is TGCGCCAGCAGCCTCACAGTTGGGAACACTGAAGCTTTCTTT. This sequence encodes CASSLTVGNTEAFF.

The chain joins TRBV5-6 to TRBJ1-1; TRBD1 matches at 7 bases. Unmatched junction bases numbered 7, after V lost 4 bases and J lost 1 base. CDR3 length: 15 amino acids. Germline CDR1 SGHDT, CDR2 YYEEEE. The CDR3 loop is CASSRGTDTNTEAFF. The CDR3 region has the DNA TGTGCCAGCAGCCGCGGGACAGACACGAACACTGAAGCTTTCTTT. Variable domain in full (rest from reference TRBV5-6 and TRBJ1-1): DAGVTQSPTHLIKTRGQQVTLRCSPKSGHDTVSWYQQALGQGPQFIFQYYEEEERQRGNFPDRFSGHQFPNYSSELNVNALLLGDSALYLCASSRGTDTNTEAFFGQGTRLTVV.

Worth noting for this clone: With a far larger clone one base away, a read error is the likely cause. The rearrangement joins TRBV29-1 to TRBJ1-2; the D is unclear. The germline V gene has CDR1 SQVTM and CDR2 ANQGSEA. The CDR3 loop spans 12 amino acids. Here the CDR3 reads CSVVWTNYSYTF. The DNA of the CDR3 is TGCAGCGTTGTCTGGACGAACTATAGCTACACCTTC.

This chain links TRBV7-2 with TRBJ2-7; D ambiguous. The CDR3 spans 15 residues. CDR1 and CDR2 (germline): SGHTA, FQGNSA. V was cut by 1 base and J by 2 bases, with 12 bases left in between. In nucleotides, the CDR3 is TGTGCCAGCAGCTTAGATGCGAGGTTAACCTACGAGCAGTACTTC. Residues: CASSLDARLTYEQYF.

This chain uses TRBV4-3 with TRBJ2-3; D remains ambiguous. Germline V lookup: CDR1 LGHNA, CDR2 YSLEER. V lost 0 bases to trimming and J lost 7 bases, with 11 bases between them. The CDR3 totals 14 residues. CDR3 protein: CASSQDSSRNTQYF. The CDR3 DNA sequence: TGCGCCAGCAGCCAAGATAGTTCGCGGAATACGCAGTATTTT.

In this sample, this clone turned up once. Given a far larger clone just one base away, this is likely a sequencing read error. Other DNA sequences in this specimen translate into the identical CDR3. The CDR3 DNA reads as TGTGCCAGTAGCTCTAACACAGGGCCCTACGAGCAGTACTTC. Its protein product is CASSSNTGPYEQYF. The rearrangement links TRBV7-2 to TRBJ2-7, with D tentatively TRBD1 (6 bases). This CDR3 is 14 amino acids long. The germline V gene has CDR1 SGHTA and CDR2 FQGNSA.

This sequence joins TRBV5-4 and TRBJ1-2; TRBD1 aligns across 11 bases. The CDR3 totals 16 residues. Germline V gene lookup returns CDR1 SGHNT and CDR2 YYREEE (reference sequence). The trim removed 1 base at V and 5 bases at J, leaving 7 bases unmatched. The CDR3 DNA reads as TGTGCCAGCAGCTTGAGAGGACAGGGGGCTCGTTATGGCTACACCTTC. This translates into CASSLRGQGARYGYTF.

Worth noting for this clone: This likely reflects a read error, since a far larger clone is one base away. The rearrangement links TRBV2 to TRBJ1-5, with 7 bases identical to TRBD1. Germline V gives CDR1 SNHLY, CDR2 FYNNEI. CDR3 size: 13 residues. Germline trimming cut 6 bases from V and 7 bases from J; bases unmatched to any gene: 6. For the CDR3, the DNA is TGTGCCAGCAGCGGACAGGACGGCCAGCCCCAGCATTTT. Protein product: CASSGQDGQPQHF. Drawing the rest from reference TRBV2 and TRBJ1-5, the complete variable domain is EPEVTQTPSHQVTQMGQEVILRCVPISNHLYFYWYRQILGQKVEFLVSFYNNEISEKSEIFDDQFSVERPDGSNFTLKIRSTKLEDSAMYFCASSGQDGQPQHFGDGTRLSIL.

CDR3 residues: CASSLLRLAGVKDTGELFF. The CDR3 region has the DNA TGTGCCAGCAGTTTATTGAGACTAGCGGGAGTAAAAGACACCGGGGAGCTGTTTTTT. V is TRBV28 and J is TRBJ2-2; 12 nucleotides line up with TRBD2. Losses at the gene ends were 1 base for V and 3 bases for J; bases not matched to a gene: 9. The CDR3 covers 19 residues. The V gene's germline CDR1 is MDHEN and CDR2 SYDVKM.

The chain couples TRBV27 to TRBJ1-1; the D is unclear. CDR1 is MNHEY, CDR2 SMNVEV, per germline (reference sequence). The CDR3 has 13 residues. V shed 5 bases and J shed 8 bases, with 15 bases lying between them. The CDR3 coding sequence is TGTGCCAGCAGTGCCACCCCTACAGCAGAAGCTTTCTTT. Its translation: CASSATPTAEAFF.

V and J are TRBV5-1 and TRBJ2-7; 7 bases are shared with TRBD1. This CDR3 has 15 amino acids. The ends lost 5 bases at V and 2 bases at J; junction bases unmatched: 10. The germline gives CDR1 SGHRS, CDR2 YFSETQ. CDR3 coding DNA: TGCGCCAGCAGTCGTGCCGGACAGGCTCCCTACGAGCAGTACTTC. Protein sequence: CASSRAGQAPYEQYF.

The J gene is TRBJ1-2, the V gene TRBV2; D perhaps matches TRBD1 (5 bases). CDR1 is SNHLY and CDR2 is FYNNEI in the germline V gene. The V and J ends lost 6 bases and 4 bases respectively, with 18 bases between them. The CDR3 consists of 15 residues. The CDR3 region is CASRAIQDYPYGYTF. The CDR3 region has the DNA TGTGCCAGCAGAGCCATACAGGATTACCCCTATGGCTACACCTTC.

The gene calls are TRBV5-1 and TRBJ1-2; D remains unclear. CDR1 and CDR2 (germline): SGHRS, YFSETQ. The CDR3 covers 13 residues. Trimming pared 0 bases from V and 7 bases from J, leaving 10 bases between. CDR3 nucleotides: TGCGCCAGCAGCTTGGACGGGGTTACTGGCTACACCTTC. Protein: CASSLDGVTGYTF.